This T cell receptor (beta chain) emerged from a study of blood T cell repertoires in COVID-19. Across the study: The origin of the acute and convalescent COVID-19 samples was the United States, Italy and Spain. Sources were T cells, B-cell-depleted T cells, or PBMCs; the material itself was cDNA or gDNA.

As handled by the study authors: Researchers report that nucleated cell counts were estimated from reference gene primer amplification. The data were produced by immunoSEQ multiplex PCR, yet TCRdb's version contains in-frame clones alone and is incomplete. The D gene and trimming were derived from the DNA, and the V and J assignments and clone size from that table. Of 200,000 or so clones in the sample, 70% to 85% are singletons; the top ten hold roughly 6.9%. This CDR3 spans 16 amino acids. V gave up 4 bases and J gave up 1 base, with 18 bases separating them. In germline, CDR1 is SGDLS, CDR2 YYNGEE.

V usage is TRBV9 and J usage is TRBJ2-7; no firm D call. The specimen sequenced was peripheral blood. This receptor was obtained from a human donor with acute or convalescent COVID-19. The donor label of this sample is uncertain. CDR3 residues: CASSPYSGSPSYEQYF. The DNA of the CDR3 is TGTGCCAGCAGCCCCTACTCAGGCTCACCTTCCTACGAGCAGTACTTC.